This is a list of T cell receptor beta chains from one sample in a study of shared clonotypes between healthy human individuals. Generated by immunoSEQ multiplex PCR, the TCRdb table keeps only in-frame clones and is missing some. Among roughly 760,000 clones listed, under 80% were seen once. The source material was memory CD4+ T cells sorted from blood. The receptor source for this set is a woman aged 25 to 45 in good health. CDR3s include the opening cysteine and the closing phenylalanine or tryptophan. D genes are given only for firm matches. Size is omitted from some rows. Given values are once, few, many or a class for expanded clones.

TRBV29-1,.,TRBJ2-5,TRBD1,CSVDRNQETQYF,TGCAGCGTGGACAGGAATCAAGAGACCCAGTACTTC
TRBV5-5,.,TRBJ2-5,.,CASSLYAEETQYF,TGTGCCAGCAGCTTGTATGCCGAAGAGACCCAGTACTTC
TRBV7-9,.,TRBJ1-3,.,CASSAARQGGNTIYF,TGTGCCAGCAGCGCGGCCCGGCAGGGCGGAAACACCATATATTTT
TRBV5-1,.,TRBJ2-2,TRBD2,CASSTSGTIPSGELFF,TGCGCCAGCAGCACTAGCGGGACCATCCCAAGCGGGGAGCTGTTTTTT
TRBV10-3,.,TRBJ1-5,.,CAIGQGAQPQHF,TGTGCCATCGGCCAGGGCGCCCAGCCCCAGCATTTT
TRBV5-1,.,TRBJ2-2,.,CASSLGAAGTGELFF,TGCGCCAGCAGCTTGGGAGCCGCGGGCACCGGGGAGCTGTTTTTT
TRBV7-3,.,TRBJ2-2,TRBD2,CASSSSSGRSGELFF,TGTGCCAGCAGTTCGTCTAGCGGGAGAAGCGGGGAGCTGTTTTTT
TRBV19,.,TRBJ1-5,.,CASSMRGNNQPQHF,TGTGCCAGTAGTATGCGTGGCAATAATCAGCCCCAGCATTTT
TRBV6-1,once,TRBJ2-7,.,CASSDARGIYEQYF,TGTGCCAGCAGTGATGCCAGGGGCATCTACGAGCAGTACTTC
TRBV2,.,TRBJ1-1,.,CASSVGQMNTEAFF,TGTGCCAGCAGTGTCGGGCAGATGAACACTGAAGCTTTCTTT
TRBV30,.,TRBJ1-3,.,CAWGDWKSRGASGNTIYF,TGTGCCTGGGGAGACTGGAAAAGCAGGGGAGCCTCTGGAAACACCATATATTTT
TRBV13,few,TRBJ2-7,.,CASSLKQGVAGRHEQYF,TGTGCCAGCAGCCTGAAGCAGGGGGTAGCGGGAAGGCACGAGCAGTACTTC
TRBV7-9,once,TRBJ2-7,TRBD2,CASSLGLAATYEQYF,TGTGCCAGCAGCTTAGGTCTAGCGGCAACCTACGAGCAGTACTTC
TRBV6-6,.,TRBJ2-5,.,CATRISGTQETQYF,TGTGCCACCAGGATATCGGGAACACAAGAGACCCAGTACTTC
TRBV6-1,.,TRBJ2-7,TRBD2,CASGSAGAYPYEQYF,TGTGCCAGTGGTTCGGCGGGAGCCTACCCTTACGAGCAGTACTTC
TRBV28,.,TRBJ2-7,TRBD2,CASTAGTRRSEQYF,TGTGCCAGCACAGCCGGGACTAGACGGTCCGAGCAGTACTTC
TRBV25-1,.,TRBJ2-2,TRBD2,CASSGGLAGTTGELFF,TGTGCCAGCAGCGGAGGGCTAGCGGGGACTACCGGGGAGCTGTTTTTT
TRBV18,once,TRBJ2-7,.,CASSSGGLPYEQYF,TGTGCCAGCTCATCAGGAGGTTTACCCTACGAGCAGTACTTC
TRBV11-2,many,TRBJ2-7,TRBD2,CASSFAPGGAYEQYF,TGTGCCAGCAGCTTTGCCCCCGGGGGGGCCTACGAGCAGTACTTC
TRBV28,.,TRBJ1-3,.,CASVDWSSGNTIYF,TGTGCCAGCGTGGACTGGAGCTCTGGAAACACCATATATTTT
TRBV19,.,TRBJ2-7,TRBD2,CASSIATSGDYEQYF,TGTGCCAGTAGTATTGCGACTAGCGGGGACTACGAGCAGTACTTC
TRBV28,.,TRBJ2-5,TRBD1,CASSTRQGEETQYF,TGTGCCAGCAGTACGAGACAGGGGGAAGAGACCCAGTACTTC
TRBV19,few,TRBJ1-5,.,CASSMTGNQPQHF,TGTGCCAGTAGTATGACGGGCAATCAGCCCCAGCATTTT
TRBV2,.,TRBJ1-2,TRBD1,CASSEATGGVLSYGYTF,TGTGCCAGCAGTGAAGCGACAGGGGGAGTCCTTAGCTATGGCTACACCTTC
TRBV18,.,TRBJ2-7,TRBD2,CASSPGRGSSYEQYF,TGTGCCAGCTCACCTGGGCGGGGGAGCTCCTACGAGCAGTACTTC
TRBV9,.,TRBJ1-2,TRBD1,CASSGGDRYTIF,TGTGCCAGCAGCGGCGGGGACAGATATACTATCTTC
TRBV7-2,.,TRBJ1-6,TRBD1,CASSPRGDSNSPLHF,TGTGCCAGCAGCCCCAGGGGGGACAGTAATTCACCCCTCCACTTT
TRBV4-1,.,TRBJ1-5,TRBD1,CASSQEVTGAYQPQHF,TGCGCCAGCAGCCAAGAGGTGACAGGGGCCTATCAGCCCCAGCATTTT
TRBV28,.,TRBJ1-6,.,CASSTGGTGIFTLHF,TGTGCCAGCAGCACTGGGGGAACTGGGATTTTTACCCTCCACTTT
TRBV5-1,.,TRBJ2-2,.,CASSLGRGANTGELFF,TGCGCCAGCAGCTTGGGACGGGGCGCGAACACCGGGGAGCTGTTTTTT
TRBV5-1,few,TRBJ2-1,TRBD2,CASSLATSGYNEQFF,TGCGCCAGCAGCTTGGCAACTAGCGGCTACAATGAGCAGTTCTTC
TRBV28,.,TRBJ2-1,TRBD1,CASSSTGGLYNEQFF,TGTGCCAGCAGTTCCACAGGGGGCCTTTACAATGAGCAGTTCTTC
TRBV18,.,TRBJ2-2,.,CASSTDEQGFGELFF,TGTGCCAGCTCAACAGACGAACAGGGATTCGGGGAGCTGTTTTTT
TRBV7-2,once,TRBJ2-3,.,CASSLVASVSTDTQYF,TGTGCCAGCAGCTTAGTGGCTAGCGTTAGCACAGATACGCAGTATTTT
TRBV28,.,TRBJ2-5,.,CASSPVGSQETQYF,TGTGCCAGCAGCCCCGTGGGTAGCCAAGAGACCCAGTACTTC
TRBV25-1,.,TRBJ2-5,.,CASSDAGFRETQYF,TGTGCCAGCAGTGATGCAGGGTTCCGGGAGACCCAGTACTTC
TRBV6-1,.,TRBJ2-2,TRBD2,CAIERLAPNTGELFF,TGTGCCATCGAGAGACTAGCGCCTAACACCGGGGAGCTGTTTTTT
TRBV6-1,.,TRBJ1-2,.,CASSEGNTRVGGYTF,TGTGCCAGCAGTGAAGGAAACACCCGAGTAGGGGGCTACACCTTC
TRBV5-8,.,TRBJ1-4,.,CASSEQGMGEKLFF,TGTGCCAGCAGCGAACAGGGTATGGGTGAAAAACTGTTTTTT
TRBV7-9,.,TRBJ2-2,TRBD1,CASSPGQGAGELFF,TGTGCCAGCAGCCCGGGACAGGGGGCCGGGGAGCTGTTTTTT
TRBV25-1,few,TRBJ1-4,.,CASSDSTGRTEKLFF,TGTGCCAGCAGTGACTCCACGGGCAGGACTGAAAAACTGTTTTTT
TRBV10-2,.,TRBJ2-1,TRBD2,CASGRREGYNEQFF,TGCGCCAGTGGTCGGCGGGAGGGCTACAATGAGCAGTTCTTC
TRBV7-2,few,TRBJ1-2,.,CASSFSSGEGYTF,TGTGCCAGCAGCTTCTCATCAGGGGAGGGCTACACCTTC
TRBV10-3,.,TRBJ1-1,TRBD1,CAISDPGQGWLSTEAFF,TGTGCCATCAGCGACCCGGGACAGGGCTGGTTGAGCACTGAAGCTTTCTTT
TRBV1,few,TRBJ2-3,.,CTSSQDLSRTSTDTQYF,TGCACCAGCAGCCAAGATCTGTCCAGAACTAGCACAGATACGCAGTATTTT
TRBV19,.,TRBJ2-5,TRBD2,CASSTLAGGETQYF,TGTGCCAGTAGTACACTAGCGGGAGGGGAGACCCAGTACTTC
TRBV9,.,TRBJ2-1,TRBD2,CASSDRLAGLNEQFF,TGTGCCAGCAGCGACCGACTAGCGGGTTTAAATGAGCAGTTCTTC
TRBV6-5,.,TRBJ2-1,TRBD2,CASSYSITSGVNEQFF,TGTGCCAGCAGTTACTCGATTACTAGCGGGGTTAATGAGCAGTTCTTC
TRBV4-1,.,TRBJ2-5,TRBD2,CASSPTPGGTQETQYF,TGCGCCAGCAGCCCGACCCCGGGAGGCACCCAAGAGACCCAGTACTTC
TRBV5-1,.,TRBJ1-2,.,CASRQGTEGVGYTF,TGCGCCAGCAGACAAGGGACCGAGGGTGTGGGCTACACCTTC
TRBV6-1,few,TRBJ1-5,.,CASSQTEDQPQHF,TGTGCCAGCAGCCAGACCGAGGATCAGCCCCAGCATTTT
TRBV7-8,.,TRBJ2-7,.,CASSLNRGSLSYEQYF,TGTGCCAGCAGCCTCAATAGGGGGTCCCTCTCCTACGAGCAGTACTTC
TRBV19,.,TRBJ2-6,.,CASSIHQAGANVLTF,TGTGCCAGTAGTATCCATCAGGCTGGGGCCAACGTCCTGACTTTC
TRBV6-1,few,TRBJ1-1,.,CASSNQQLLNTEAFF,TGTGCCAGCAGTAACCAACAACTTTTGAACACTGAAGCTTTCTTT
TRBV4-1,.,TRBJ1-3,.,CASSQVSGNTIYF,TGCGCCAGCAGCCAAGTCTCTGGAAACACCATATATTTT
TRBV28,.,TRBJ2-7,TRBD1,CASRTGTGGVGEQYF,TGTGCCAGCAGAACTGGGACAGGGGGAGTTGGCGAGCAGTACTTC
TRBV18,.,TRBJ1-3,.,CASSLGNSGNTIYF,TGTGCCAGCTCACTAGGGAACTCTGGAAACACCATATATTTT